These 21 T cell receptor beta chains came from one sample sequenced in a study of blood T cells in healthy people across ages. Primed by a sample-barcoded 5' primer and a J-beta primer mix, a second PCR proceeded for 7 to 11 cycles. TCRdb ran MiXCR on the 5' RACE reads and lists one entry per CDR3 protein. The table records fewer than 2,000,000 distinct CDR3 sequences, roughly 32% of them present only once. Material: blood. The receptors originated from a woman aged 30 to 39 in good health.

The V gene is TRBV4-1, the J gene TRBJ2-1; D ambiguous. V lost 2 bases, J lost 0 bases, and 14 bases lay in between. The CDR3 loop spans 17 amino acids. Germline V gene sequence: CDR1 MGHRA, CDR2 YSYEKL. The CDR3 nucleotides are TGCGCCAGCAGCCAAAACCCGACTCGTAGCTCCTACAATGAGCAGTTCTTC. Translated: CASSQNPTRSSYNEQFF.

This clonotype was seen more than once but under ten times. The rearrangement joins TRBV7-2 to TRBJ1-6, with 7 nucleotides matching TRBD1. V was pared by 5 bases and J by 2 bases, with 6 bases of the junction left unmatched. Germline V gives CDR1 SGHTA, CDR2 FQGNSA. CDR3 length: 16 residues. The CDR3 DNA sequence: TGTGCCAGCAGCCAAGCCGACAGGGCCTATAATTCACCCCTCCACTTT. Its protein is CASSQADRAYNSPLHF.

This clonotype was seen only a few times. The V and J genes are TRBV5-1 and TRBJ2-3; D uncertain. Germline values: CDR1 SGHRS, CDR2 YFSETQ. Trimming stripped 1 base from V and 2 bases from J, with 8 bases between. CDR3 length: 14 residues. CDR3 in DNA: TGCGCCAGCAGCTTGCGGGTCCACACAGATACGCAGTATTTT. Translated, it gives CASSLRVHTDTQYF.

This clonotype was counted only a few times. The chain employs TRBV5-1 and TRBJ2-5, with D perhaps matching TRBD1 (6 bases). Germline CDR1 SGHRS, CDR2 YFSETQ. This CDR3 is 14 amino acids long. Trimming stripped 4 bases from V and 5 bases from J, with 15 bases between. The chain's CDR3 is CASSTPAGEETQYF. In DNA, the CDR3 is TGCGCCAGCAGCACGCCCGCAGGGGAGGAGACCCAGTACTTC.

The chain combines TRBV15 with TRBJ2-5; unclear D gene. V was pared by 0 bases and J by 5 bases, with 10 bases between. CDR1 and CDR2 (germline): LNHNV, YYDKDF (reference sequence). CDR3 size: 14 residues. CDR3 loop: CATSREPGQETQYF. The CDR3 DNA sequence: TGTGCCACCAGCAGAGAGCCCGGGCAGGAGACCCAGTACTTC. Variable domain in full (rest from reference TRBV15 and TRBJ2-5): DAMVIQNPRYQVTQFGKPVTLSCSQTLNHNVMYWYQQKSSQAPKLLFHYYDKDFNNEADTPDNFQSRRPNTSFCFLDIRSPGLGDTAMYLCATSREPGQETQYFGPGTRLLVL.

Ten or more counts support this clonotype. The chain carries TRBV15 and TRBJ2-1, with TRBD1 matching over 10 bases. The junction had 6 bases not matched to a gene; V was cut back by 0 bases and J by 10 bases. CDR1 is LNHNV and CDR2 is YYDKDF in the germline V gene (reference sequence). This CDR3 region has 15 residues. CDR3 amino acids: CATSRDGDRGLEQFF. CDR3 coding DNA: TGTGCCACCAGCAGAGATGGGGACAGGGGATTAGAGCAGTTCTTC.

The gene calls are TRBV20-1 and TRBJ1-5; no definite D call. The CDR3 has 15 amino acids. Germline loops: CDR1 DFQATT, CDR2 SNEGSKA (reference sequence). Trimming shortened V by 3 bases and J by 0 bases, and 12 bases separated the two germline ends. This chain's CDR3 is CSARPGDYSNQPQHF. For the CDR3, the DNA is TGCAGTGCTAGGCCCGGGGATTATAGCAATCAGCCCCAGCATTTT.

This clonotype has more than one count but fewer than ten. This chain links TRBV13 with TRBJ2-1; D possibly corresponds to TRBD1 (6 bases). Germline V gives CDR1 PRHDT, CDR2 FYEKMQ (reference sequence). The CDR3 consists of 14 residues. The V gene lost 4 bases and the J gene lost 8 bases, with 15 bases spanning the gap. This chain's CDR3 is CASSSGTRSHEQFF. The CDR3 DNA sequence: TGTGCCAGCAGCTCCGGGACAAGGTCCCATGAGCAGTTCTTC.

V and J are TRBV5-1 and TRBJ2-5; TRBD1 agrees at 8 bases. Germline CDR1 reads SGHRS; CDR2 reads YFSETQ. With V trimmed by 2 bases and J by 5 bases, 8 bases remained unmatched. This CDR3 comprises 15 residues. The CDR3 DNA follows: TGCGCCAGCAGCTTTTTCCCGACAGGGGCCGAGACCCAGTACTTC. As protein: CASSFFPTGAETQYF.

This clonotype was counted a few times. A read error may explain this, as a much larger clone is one base away. V is TRBV4-1 and J is TRBJ2-3, with 7 nucleotides matching TRBD2. The CDR3 totals 18 residues. Germline V lookup: CDR1 MGHRA, CDR2 YSYEKL. V shed 6 bases, J shed 3 bases, and the junction held 18 bases outside the gene matches. CDR3 region: CASSNLLVRRETTDTQYF. CDR3 nucleotides: TGCGCCAGCAGTAATCTTCTAGTGCGGCGGGAGACGACAGATACGCAGTATTTT.

In the case of this clonotype: Sequence at one end of the junction differs from germline and may be a read error. The chain has TRBV15 and TRBJ1-5, with no clear D. CDR3 length: 14 amino acids. Germline lookup yields CDR1 LNHNV and CDR2 YYDKDF (reference sequence). CDR3 DNA: TGTGCCACCAGCGAATTTTACGGCAATCGGCCCCAGCATTTT. It codes for CATSEFYGNRPQHF.

This clonotype was seen ten or more times. CDR3 sequence: CASSPGRRGSDETQYF. CDR3 DNA: TGTGCCAGCAGCCCAGGGAGGCGGGGATCGGATGAGACCCAGTACTTC. V is TRBV7-2 and J is TRBJ2-5; D possibly corresponds to TRBD2 (6 bases). Germline V gene lookup returns CDR1 SGHTA and CDR2 FQGNSA. V shed 5 bases and J shed 5 bases, with 21 bases lying between them. The CDR3 has 16 amino acids.

This clonotype has a count of ten or more. The genes are TRBV7-2 and TRBJ2-3; 8 bases are shared with TRBD2. Unmatched junction bases numbered 9, after V lost 5 bases and J lost 5 bases. From germline, CDR1 is SGHTA and CDR2 FQGNSA. This CDR3 comprises 15 residues. In DNA, the CDR3 is TGTGCCAGCAGCCCACACATGGGACTAGAAGATACGCAGTATTTT. Its protein product is CASSPHMGLEDTQYF.

This clonotype was detected a few times. The chain carries TRBV7-9 and TRBJ2-6, with D maybe TRBD1 (6 bases). This CDR3 is built from 17 residues. CDR1 and CDR2 from the germline V gene are SEHNR and FQNEAQ (reference sequence). Deletions cut 0 bases from V and 4 bases from J, with 13 bases between. CDR3 loop: CASSLALGASGANVLTF. In DNA, the CDR3 is TGTGCCAGCAGCTTAGCTCTGGGGGCGTCCGGGGCCAACGTCCTGACTTTC.

CDR3 in amino acids: CASSLGTSGGWNEQFF. As DNA, the CDR3 is TGTGCCAGCAGCTTAGGGACTAGCGGGGGGTGGAATGAGCAGTTCTTC. The rearrangement links TRBV7-3 to TRBJ2-1; 15 bases agree with TRBD2. V lost 2 bases and J lost 7; bases outside the gene matches: 3. Per germline, CDR1 SGHTA and CDR2 FQGTGA. CDR3 length: 16 amino acids.

The chain links TRBV24-1 to TRBJ2-5; 9 positions match TRBD2. The V gene's germline CDR1 is KGHDR and CDR2 SFDVKD. Trimming cost V 7 bases and J 5 bases; bases outside gene matches: 13. This CDR3 has 16 residues. CDR3 in amino acids: CATSPPLAGLKETQYF. For the CDR3, the DNA is TGTGCCACCAGCCCCCCCCTAGCGGGGTTAAAGGAGACCCAGTACTTC.

The CDR3 sequence: CASSSSTLTSGVSSYNEQFF. The CDR3 DNA reads as TGCGCCAGCAGCTCGAGTACTTTGACTAGCGGAGTCAGCTCCTACAATGAGCAGTTCTTC. The genes are TRBV5-1 and TRBJ2-1; 9 bases are shared with TRBD2. This CDR3 has 20 residues. Germline trimming cut 3 bases from V and 0 bases from J; bases unmatched to any gene: 16. The germline gives CDR1 SGHRS, CDR2 YFSETQ.

Of note for this clonotype: One end of the junction is discordant with germline, which a read error may explain. The chain carries TRBV25-1 and TRBJ1-4; D perhaps matches TRBD1 (6 bases). Germline V gives CDR1 MGHDK, CDR2 SYGVNS. This CDR3 contains 14 residues. The CDR3 bases are TGTGCCTGCAGTGAGTCGGGACAACGCGGAAAACTGTTTTTT. It yields the protein CACSESGQRGKLFF.

The sample holds a few counts of this clonotype. This chain joins TRBV4-2 and TRBJ2-5, with 10 bases lining up with TRBD2. The CDR3 is 15 amino acids. With 3 bases clipped from V and 5 bases from J, the junction kept 6 bases outside the gene matches. The germline V gene has CDR1 LGHNA and CDR2 YNFKEQ. CDR3 protein: CASSQTLAGPETQYF. CDR3 nucleotides: TGTGCCAGCAGCCAGACACTAGCGGGACCGGAGACCCAGTACTTC.

This clonotype was found a few times. The chain couples TRBV6-5 to TRBJ2-5; 8 bases are shared with TRBD2. The CDR3 extends over 13 amino acids. V trimming: 1 base; J trimming: 11 bases; junction bases outside the gene matches: 6. Germline V CDR1 and CDR2: MNHEY, SVGAGI. In nucleotides, the CDR3 is TGTGCCAGCAGTTACTTGGACGGGGGGGAGCAGTACTTC. Its protein is CASSYLDGGEQYF.

This clonotype was observed a handful of times. The chain employs TRBV11-2 and TRBJ2-1, with D uncertain. The V end lost 0 bases, the J end lost 8 bases, and 26 bases lay between the germline ends. Germline CDR1 is SGHAT and CDR2 is FQNNGV. This CDR3 comprises 19 residues. The CDR3 DNA reads as TGTGCCAGCAGCTTAGAGCGAGTCTTCTTAGGGCCTGGTGATGATGAGCAGTTCTTC. It yields the protein CASSLERVFLGPGDDEQFF.